Listed below are T cell receptor beta chains from one sample, sequenced in a study of blood T cells in healthy people across ages. TCRdb used MiXCR to reprocess the 5' RACE reads, holding one entry per CDR3 protein. The table includes 540,000 or so distinct CDR3 sequences, roughly 28% detected once. Sequenced material: blood. These receptors were taken from a woman aged 70 to 79 in good health. Each CDR3 is given with its conserved first and last residue. The D gene is left open where the match is weak. Size values are once, few and many counts, or a class for expanded clones, and some rows have none.

v_gene	abundance	j_gene	d_gene	len	CDR3aa	CDR3nt
TRBV27	few	TRBJ2-5	NA	17	CASSLSPDRPSGETQYF	TGTGCCAGCAGTTTATCCCCTGACAGGCCCTCCGGGGAGACCCAGTACTTC
TRBV20-1	many	TRBJ2-5	TRBD2	16	CSAHPGLAGGYETQYF	TGCAGTGCGCACCCGGGACTAGCGGGGGGATACGAGACCCAGTACTTC
TRBV7-9	few	TRBJ2-2	NA	13	CASSRGGAGELFF	TGTGCCAGCAGTCGTGGAGGGGCCGGGGAGCTGTTTTTT
TRBV11-2	NA	TRBJ2-5	TRBD2	13	CASSHQGGETQYF	TGTGCCAGCAGCCATCAGGGAGGGGAGACCCAGTACTTC
TRBV14	few	TRBJ2-5	NA	18	CASSQLPGQNGSEETQYF	TGTGCCAGCAGCCAACTACCAGGGCAGAATGGGTCAGAAGAGACCCAGTACTTC
TRBV7-2	NA	TRBJ2-3	TRBD2	16	CASKRGGPFSTDTQYF	TGTGCCAGCAAACGGGGGGGCCCTTTTAGCACAGATACGCAGTATTTT
TRBV7-2	NA	TRBJ2-2	NA	17	CASSLGFSGRRDGELFF	TGTGCCAGCAGCTTAGGTTTTAGTGGCAGGAGGGACGGGGAGCTGTTTTTT
TRBV20-1	NA	TRBJ1-4	NA	11	CSAGNYEKLFF	TGCAGTGCTGGAAATTATGAAAAACTGTTTTTT
TRBV2	NA	TRBJ1-1	NA	14	CASSGGTLNTEAFF	TGTGCCAGCAGCGGGGGCACTTTGAACACTGAAGCTTTCTTT
TRBV20-1	NA	TRBJ2-4	NA	14	CSAEFGQGQGIQYF	TGCAGTGCCGAGTTTGGTCAGGGACAAGGCATTCAGTACTTC
TRBV6-5	few	TRBJ2-7	NA	13	CASSYFRGYEQYF	TGTGCCAGCAGTTATTTCCGGGGCTACGAGCAGTACTTC